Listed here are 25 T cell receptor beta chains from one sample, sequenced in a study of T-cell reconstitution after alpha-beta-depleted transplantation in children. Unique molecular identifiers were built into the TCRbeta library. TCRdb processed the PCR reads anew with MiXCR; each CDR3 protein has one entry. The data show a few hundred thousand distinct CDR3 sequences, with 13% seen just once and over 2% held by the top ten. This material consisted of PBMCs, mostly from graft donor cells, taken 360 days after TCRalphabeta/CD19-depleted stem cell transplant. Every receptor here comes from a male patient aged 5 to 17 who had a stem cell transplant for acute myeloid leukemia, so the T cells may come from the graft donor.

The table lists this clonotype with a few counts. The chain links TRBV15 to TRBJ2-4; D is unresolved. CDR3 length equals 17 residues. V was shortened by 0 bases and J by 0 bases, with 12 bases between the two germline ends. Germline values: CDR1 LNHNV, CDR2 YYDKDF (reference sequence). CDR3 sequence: CATSRDQVFLAKNIQYF. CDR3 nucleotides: TGTGCCACCAGCAGAGATCAGGTTTTCTTAGCCAAAAACATTCAGTACTTC.

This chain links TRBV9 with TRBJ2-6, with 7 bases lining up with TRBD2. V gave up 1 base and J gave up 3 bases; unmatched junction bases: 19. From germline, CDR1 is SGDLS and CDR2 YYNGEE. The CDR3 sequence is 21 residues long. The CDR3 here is CASSVSPLQRDPSVGANVLTF. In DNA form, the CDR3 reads TGTGCCAGCAGCGTATCTCCCCTACAGCGGGATCCCTCTGTTGGGGCCAACGTCCTGACTTTC.

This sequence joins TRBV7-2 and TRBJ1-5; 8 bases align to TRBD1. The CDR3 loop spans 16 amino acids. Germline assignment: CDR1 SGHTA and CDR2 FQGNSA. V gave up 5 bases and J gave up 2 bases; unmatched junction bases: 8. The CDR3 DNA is TGTGCCAGCAGCATAGGACAGGGTGAGCGCAATCAGCCCCAGCATTTT. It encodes CASSIGQGERNQPQHF.

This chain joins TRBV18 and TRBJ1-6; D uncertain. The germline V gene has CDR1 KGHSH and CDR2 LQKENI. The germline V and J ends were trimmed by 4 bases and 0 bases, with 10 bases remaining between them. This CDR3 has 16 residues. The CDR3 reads CASSLAPSSYNSPLHF. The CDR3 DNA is TGTGCCAGCTCACTGGCCCCGAGCTCCTATAATTCACCCCTCCACTTT.

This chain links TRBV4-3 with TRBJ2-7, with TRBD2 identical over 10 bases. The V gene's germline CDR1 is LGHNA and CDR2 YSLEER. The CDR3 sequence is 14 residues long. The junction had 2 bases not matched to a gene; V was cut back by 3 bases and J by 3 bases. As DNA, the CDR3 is TGCGCCAGCAGCCATGGACTAGCGGACTACGAGCAGTACTTC. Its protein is CASSHGLADYEQYF.

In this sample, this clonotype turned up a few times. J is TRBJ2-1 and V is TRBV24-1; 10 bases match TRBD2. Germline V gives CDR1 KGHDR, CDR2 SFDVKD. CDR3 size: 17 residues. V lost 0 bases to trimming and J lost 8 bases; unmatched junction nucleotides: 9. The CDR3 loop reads CATSDLGLADKSHEQFF. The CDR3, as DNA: TGTGCCACCAGTGATTTGGGACTAGCGGACAAATCACATGAGCAGTTCTTC.

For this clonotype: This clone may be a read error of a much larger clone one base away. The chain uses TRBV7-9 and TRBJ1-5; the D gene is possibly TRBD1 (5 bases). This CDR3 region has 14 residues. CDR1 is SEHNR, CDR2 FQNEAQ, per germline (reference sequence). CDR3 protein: CATSQRGSNQPEHF. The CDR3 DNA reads TGTGCCACCAGCCAAAGGGGTAGCAATCAGCCCGAGCATTTT.

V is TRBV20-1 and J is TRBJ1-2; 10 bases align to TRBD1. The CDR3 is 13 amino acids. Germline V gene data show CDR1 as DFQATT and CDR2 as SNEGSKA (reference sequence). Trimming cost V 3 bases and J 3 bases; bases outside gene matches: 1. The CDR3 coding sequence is TGCAGTGCTAGGGGGACAGGGGACTATGGCTACACCTTC. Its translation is CSARGTGDYGYTF.

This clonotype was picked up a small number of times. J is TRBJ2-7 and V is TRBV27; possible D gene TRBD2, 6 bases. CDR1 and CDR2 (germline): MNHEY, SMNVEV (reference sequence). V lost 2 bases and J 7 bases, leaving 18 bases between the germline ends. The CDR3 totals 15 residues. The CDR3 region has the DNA TGTGCCAGCAGTTTAGGGAAGGGACTGGTGGTAGAGCAGTACTTC. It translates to CASSLGKGLVVEQYF.

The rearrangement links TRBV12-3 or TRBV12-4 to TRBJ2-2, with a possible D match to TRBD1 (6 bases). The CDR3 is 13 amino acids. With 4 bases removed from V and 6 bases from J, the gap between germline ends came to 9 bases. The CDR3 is CASSYEGAGELFF. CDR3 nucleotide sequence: TGTGCCAGCAGTTACGAGGGGGCCGGGGAGCTGTTTTTT.

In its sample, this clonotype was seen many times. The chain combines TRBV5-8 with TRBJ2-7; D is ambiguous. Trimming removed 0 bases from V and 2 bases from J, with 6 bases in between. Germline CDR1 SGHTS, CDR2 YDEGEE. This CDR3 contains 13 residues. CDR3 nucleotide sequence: TGTGCCAGCAGCTTGGACACCACCTACGAGCAGTACTTC. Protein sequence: CASSLDTTYEQYF. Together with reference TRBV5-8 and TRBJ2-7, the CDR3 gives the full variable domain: EAGVTQSPTHLIKTRGQQATLRCSPISGHTSVYWYQQALGLGLQFLLWYDEGEERNRGNFPPRFSGRQFPNYSSELNVNALELEDSALYLCASSLDTTYEQYFGPGTRLTVT.

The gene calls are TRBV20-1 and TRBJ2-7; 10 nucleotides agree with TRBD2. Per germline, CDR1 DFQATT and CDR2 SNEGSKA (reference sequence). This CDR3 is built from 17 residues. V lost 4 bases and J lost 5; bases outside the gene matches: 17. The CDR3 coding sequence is TGCAGTGCTAAGTCTCCGTCGTTACTAGCGGGAATCGACGAGCAGTACTTC. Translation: CSAKSPSLLAGIDEQYF.

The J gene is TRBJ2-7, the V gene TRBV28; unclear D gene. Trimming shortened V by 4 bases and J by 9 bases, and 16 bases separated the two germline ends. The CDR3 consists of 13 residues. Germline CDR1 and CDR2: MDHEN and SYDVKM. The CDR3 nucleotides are TGTGCCAGCAGTTCCCCAGACACGCCGGGGCAGTACTTC. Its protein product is CASSSPDTPGQYF.

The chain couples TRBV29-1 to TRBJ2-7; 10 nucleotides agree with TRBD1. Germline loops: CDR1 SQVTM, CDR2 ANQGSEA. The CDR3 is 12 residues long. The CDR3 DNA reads TGCAGTACTATGGGGACAGGGGTCGAGCAGTACTTC. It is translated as CSTMGTGVEQYF.

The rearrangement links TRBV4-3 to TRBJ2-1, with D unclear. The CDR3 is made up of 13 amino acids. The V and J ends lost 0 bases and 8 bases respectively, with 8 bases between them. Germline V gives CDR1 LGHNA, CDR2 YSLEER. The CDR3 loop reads CASSQDRLHEQFF. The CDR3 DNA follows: TGCGCCAGCAGCCAAGATCGCCTCCATGAGCAGTTCTTC.

CDR3 nucleotides: TGTGCCAGCAGTGCACTACTAGGCTTCCAAGAGACCCAGTACTTC. Translated, it gives CASSALLGFQETQYF. The chain is built from TRBV28 and TRBJ2-5; D possibly corresponds to TRBD2 (5 bases). V gave up 5 bases and J gave up 1 base, with 14 bases separating them. CDR3 size: 15 residues. Germline V lookup: CDR1 MDHEN, CDR2 SYDVKM. Full variable domain (remainder filled in from reference TRBV28 and TRBJ2-5): DVKVTQSSRYLVKRTGEKVFLECVQDMDHENMFWYRQDPGLGLRLIYFSYDVKMKEKGDIPEGYSVSREKKERFSLILESASTNQTSMYLCASSALLGFQETQYFGPGTRLLVL.

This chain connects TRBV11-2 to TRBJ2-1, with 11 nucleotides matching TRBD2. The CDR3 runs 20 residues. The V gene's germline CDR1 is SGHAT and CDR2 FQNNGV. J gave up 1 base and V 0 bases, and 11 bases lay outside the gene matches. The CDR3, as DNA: TGTGCCAGCAGCTTAGATGGTACTAGCGGGAGAAGGATTTCCTACAATGAGCAGTTCTTC. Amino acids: CASSLDGTSGRRISYNEQFF.

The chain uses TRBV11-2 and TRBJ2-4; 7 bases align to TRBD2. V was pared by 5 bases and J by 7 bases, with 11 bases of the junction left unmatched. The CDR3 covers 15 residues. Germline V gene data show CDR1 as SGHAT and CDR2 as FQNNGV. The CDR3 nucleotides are TGTGCCAGCAGCCAGCGGGACCCCAGGCGGAACATTCAGTACTTC. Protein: CASSQRDPRRNIQYF.

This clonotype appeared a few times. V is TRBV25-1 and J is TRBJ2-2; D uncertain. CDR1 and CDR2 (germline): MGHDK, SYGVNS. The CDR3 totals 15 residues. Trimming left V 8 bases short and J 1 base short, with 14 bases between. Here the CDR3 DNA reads TGTGCCAGCGGACCTCTGGTGGGGAACACCGGGGAGCTGTTTTTT. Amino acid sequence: CASGPLVGNTGELFF.

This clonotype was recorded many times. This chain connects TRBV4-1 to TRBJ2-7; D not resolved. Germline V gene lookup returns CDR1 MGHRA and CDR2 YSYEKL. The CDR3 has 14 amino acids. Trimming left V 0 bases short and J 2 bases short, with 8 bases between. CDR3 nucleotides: TGCGCCAGCAGCCAAGAGTCCTTTCCCTACGAGCAGTACGTC. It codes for CASSQESFPYEQYV.

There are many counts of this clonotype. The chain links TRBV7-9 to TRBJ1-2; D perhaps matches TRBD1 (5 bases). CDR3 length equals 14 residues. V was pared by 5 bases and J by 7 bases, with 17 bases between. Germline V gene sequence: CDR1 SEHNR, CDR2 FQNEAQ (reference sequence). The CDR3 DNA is TGTGCCAGCAGCCGGGACGGAGGCACCAGTGGCTACACCTTC. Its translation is CASSRDGGTSGYTF.

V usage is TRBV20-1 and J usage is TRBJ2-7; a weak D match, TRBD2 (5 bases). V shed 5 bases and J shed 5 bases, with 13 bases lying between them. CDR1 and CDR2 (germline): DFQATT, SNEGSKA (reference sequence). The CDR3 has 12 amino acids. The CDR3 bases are TGCAGTGCTCCCTCGTTGCGGGACGAGCAGTACTTC. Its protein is CSAPSLRDEQYF.

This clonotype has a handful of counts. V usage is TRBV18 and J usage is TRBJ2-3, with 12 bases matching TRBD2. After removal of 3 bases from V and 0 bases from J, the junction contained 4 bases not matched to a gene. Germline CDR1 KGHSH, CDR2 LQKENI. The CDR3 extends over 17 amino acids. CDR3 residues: CASSPWTSGISTDTQYF. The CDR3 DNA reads TGTGCCAGCTCACCCTGGACTAGCGGGATTAGCACAGATACGCAGTATTTT.

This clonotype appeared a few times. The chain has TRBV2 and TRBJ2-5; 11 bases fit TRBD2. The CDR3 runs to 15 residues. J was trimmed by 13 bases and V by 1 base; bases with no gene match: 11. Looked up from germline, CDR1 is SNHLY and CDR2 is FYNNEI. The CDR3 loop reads CASSEEGTSGSIGYF. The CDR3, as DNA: TGTGCCAGCAGTGAAGAGGGCACTAGCGGGAGTATCGGGTACTTC.

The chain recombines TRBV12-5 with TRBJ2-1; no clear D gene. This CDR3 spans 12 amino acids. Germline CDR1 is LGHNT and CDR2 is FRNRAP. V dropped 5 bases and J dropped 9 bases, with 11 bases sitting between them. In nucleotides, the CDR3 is TGTGCTAGTGGTCCCCGCTTGGGTGAGCAGTTCTTC. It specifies CASGPRLGEQFF.